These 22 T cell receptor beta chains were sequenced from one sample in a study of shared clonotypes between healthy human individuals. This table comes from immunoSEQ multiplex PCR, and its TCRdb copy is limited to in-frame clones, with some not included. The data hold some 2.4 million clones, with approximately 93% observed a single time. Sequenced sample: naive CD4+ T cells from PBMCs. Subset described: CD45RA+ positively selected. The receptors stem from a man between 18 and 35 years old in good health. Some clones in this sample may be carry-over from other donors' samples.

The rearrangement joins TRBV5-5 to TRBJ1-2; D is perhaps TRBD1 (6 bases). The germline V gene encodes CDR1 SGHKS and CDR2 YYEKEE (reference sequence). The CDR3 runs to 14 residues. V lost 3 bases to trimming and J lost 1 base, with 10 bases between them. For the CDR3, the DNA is TGTGCCAGCAGCTCGGAGGGGGTTAACTATGGCTACACCTTC. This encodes CASSSEGVNYGYTF.

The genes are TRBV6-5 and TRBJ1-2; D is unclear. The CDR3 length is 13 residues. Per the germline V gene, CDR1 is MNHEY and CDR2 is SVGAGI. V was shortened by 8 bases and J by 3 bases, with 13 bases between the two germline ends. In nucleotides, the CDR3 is TGTGCCAGCCGGAGGGTTTTGGACTATGGCTACACCTTC. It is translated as CASRRVLDYGYTF.

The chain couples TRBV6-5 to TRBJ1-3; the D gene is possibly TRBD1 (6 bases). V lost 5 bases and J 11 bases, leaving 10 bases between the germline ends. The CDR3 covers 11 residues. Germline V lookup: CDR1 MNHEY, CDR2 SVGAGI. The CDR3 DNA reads TGTGCCAGCAGTCCTCCAGGGGCCATATATTTT. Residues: CASSPPGAIYF.

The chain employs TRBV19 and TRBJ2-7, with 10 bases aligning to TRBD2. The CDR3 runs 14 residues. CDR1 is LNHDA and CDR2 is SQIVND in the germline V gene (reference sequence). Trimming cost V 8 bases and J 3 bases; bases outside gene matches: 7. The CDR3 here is CASAPGTSDYEQYF. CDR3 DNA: TGTGCCAGTGCGCCCGGGACTAGCGACTACGAGCAGTACTTC.

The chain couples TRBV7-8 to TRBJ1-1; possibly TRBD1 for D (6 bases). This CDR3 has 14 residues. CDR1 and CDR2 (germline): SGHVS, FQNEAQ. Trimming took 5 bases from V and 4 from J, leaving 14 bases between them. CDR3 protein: CASSLQGWGTEAFF. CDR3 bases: TGTGCCAGCAGCCTACAGGGTTGGGGCACTGAAGCTTTCTTT.

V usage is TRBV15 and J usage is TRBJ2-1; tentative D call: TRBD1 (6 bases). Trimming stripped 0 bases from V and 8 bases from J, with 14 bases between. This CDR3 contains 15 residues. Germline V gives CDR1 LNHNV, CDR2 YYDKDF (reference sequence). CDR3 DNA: TGTGCCACCAGCAGAGATCGGAACAGGGTATATGAGCAGTTCTTC. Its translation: CATSRDRNRVYEQFF.

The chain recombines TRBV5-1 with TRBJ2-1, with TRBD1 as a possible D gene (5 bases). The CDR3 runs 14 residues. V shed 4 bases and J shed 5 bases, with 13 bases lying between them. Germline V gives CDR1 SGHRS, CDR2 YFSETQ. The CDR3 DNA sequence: TGCGCCAGCAGCCTGTTATTGACAGACAATGAGCAGTTCTTC. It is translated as CASSLLLTDNEQFF.

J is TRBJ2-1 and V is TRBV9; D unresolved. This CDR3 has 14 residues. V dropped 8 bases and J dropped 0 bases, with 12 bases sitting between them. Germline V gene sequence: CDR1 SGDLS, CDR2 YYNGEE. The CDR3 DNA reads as TGTGCCAGTTCTACAGTACTCTCCTACAATGAGCAGTTCTTC. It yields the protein CASSTVLSYNEQFF.

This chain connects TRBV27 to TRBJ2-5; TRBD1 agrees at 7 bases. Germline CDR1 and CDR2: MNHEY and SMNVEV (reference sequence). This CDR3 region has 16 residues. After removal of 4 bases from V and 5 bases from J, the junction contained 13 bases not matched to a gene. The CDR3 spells CASSSRKDREGETQYF. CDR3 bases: TGTGCCAGCAGTTCCCGAAAAGACAGGGAAGGGGAGACCCAGTACTTC.

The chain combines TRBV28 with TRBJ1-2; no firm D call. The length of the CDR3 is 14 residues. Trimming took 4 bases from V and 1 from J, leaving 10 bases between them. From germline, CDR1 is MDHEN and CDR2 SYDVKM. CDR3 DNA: TGTGCCAGCAGTTCTGGCACGAATAACTATGGCTACACCTTC. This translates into CASSSGTNNYGYTF.

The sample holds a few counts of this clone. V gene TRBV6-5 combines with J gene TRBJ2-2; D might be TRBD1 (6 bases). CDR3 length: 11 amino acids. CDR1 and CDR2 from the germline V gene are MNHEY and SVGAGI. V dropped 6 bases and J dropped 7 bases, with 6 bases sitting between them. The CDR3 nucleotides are TGTGCCAGCAGGGACAGCGGGGAGCTGTTTTTT. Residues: CASRDSGELFF.

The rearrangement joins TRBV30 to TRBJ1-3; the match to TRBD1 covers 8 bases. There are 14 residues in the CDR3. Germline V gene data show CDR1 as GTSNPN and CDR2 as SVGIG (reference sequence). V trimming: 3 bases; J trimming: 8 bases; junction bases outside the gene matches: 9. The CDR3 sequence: CAWRPQGAEDTIYF. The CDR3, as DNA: TGTGCCTGGAGACCCCAGGGGGCTGAGGACACCATATATTTT.

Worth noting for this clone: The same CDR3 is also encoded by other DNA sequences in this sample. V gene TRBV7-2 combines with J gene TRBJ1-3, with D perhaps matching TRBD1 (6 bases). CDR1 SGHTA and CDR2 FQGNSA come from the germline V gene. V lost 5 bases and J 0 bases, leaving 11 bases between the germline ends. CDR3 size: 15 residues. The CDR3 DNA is TGTGCCAGCAGCCTAGGACAGTTCTCTGGAAACACCATATATTTT. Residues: CASSLGQFSGNTIYF.

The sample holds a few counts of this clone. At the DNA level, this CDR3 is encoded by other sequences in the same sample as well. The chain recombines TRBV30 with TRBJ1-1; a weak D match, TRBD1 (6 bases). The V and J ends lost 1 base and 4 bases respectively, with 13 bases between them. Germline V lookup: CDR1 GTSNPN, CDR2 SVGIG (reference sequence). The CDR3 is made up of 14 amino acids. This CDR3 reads CAWSGTALGTEAFF. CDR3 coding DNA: TGTGCCTGGAGTGGGACAGCTTTAGGCACTGAAGCTTTCTTT.

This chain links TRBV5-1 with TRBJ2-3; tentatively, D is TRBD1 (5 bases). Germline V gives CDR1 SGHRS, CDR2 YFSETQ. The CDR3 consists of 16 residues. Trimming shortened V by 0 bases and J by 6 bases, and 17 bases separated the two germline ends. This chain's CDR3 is CASSLATGGAVDTQYF. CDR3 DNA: TGCGCCAGCAGCTTGGCTACAGGTGGCGCGGTGGATACGCAGTATTTT.

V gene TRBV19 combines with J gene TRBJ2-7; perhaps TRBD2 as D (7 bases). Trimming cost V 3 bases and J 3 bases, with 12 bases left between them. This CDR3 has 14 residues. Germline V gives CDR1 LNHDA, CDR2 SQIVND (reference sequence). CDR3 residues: CASSMGGLGYEQYF. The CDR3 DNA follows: TGTGCCAGTAGTATGGGGGGGCTAGGCTACGAGCAGTACTTC. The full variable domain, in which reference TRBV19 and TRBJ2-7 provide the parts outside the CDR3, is DGGITQSPKYLFRKEGQNVTLSCEQNLNHDAMYWYRQDPGQGLRLIYYSQIVNDFQKGDIAEGYSVSREKKESFPLTVTSAQKNPTAFYLCASSMGGLGYEQYFGPGTRLTVT.

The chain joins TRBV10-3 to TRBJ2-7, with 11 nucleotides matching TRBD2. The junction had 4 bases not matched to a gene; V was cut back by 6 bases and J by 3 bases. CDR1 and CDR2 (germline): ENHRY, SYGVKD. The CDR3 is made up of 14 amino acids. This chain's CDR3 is CAIRTGLAVYEQYF. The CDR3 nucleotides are TGTGCCATCAGGACGGGACTAGCGGTCTACGAGCAGTACTTC.

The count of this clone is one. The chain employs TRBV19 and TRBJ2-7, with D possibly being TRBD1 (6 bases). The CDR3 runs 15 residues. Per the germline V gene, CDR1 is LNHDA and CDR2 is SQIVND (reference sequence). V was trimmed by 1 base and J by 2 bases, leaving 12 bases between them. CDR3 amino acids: CASSIARGPTYEQYF. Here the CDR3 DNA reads TGTGCCAGTAGTATAGCCAGGGGCCCCACCTACGAGCAGTACTTC.

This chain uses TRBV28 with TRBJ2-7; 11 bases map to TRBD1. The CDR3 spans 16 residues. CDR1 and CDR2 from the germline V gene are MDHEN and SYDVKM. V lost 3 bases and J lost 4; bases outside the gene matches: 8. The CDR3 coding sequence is TGTGCCAGCAGTTTTGGAGGACAGGGGGCTTATTACGAGCAGTACTTC. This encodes CASSFGGQGAYYEQYF.

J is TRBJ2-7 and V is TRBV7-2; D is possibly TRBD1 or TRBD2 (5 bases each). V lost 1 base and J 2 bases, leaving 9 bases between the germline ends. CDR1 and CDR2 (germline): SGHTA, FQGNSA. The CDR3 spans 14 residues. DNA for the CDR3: TGTGCCAGCAGCTTAGGGGGGAAAGCCTACGAGCAGTACTTC. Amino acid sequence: CASSLGGKAYEQYF.

The CDR3 reads CAISVRTGMNTEAFF. CDR3 DNA: TGTGCCATCAGTGTTCGGACAGGGATGAACACTGAAGCTTTCTTT. The genes are TRBV10-3 and TRBJ1-1, with 8 bases matching TRBD1. CDR3 length: 15 amino acids. J gave up 0 bases and V 4 bases, and 4 bases lay outside the gene matches. Per germline, CDR1 ENHRY and CDR2 SYGVKD.

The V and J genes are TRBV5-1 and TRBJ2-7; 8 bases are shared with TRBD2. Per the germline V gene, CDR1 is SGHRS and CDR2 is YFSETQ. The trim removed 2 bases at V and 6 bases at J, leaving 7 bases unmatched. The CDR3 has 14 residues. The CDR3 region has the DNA TGCGCCAGCAGCTTTACAGCGGGAGTAGGCGAGCAGTACTTC. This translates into CASSFTAGVGEQYF. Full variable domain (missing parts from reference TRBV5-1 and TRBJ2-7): KAGVTQTPRYLIKTRGQQVTLSCSPISGHRSVSWYQQTPGQGLQFLFEYFSETQRNKGNFPGRFSGRQFSNSRSEMNVSTLELGDSALYLCASSFTAGVGEQYFGPGTRLTVT.